Sequencing of this T cell receptor (beta chain) was carried out in a study of T cells in localized non-small cell lung cancer. Points from the study as a whole: An association was observed between higher blood T cell density and longer overall survival. Within adjacent lung there appeared a median around 55 of the top 100 tumor clones. Sequencing was restricted to one tumor region; therefore, heterogeneity remains possible. The study found T cell clonality highest in uninvolved adjacent lung, above tumor.

Some clones are missing from TCRdb's copy, which holds only in-frame ones; the method was immunoSEQ multiplex PCR. This sample has tens of thousands of clones, with about four fifths found just once. Germline CDR1 reads SNHLY; CDR2 reads FYNNEI. Trimming pared 3 bases from V and 3 bases from J, leaving 5 bases between. The CDR3 contains 12 residues. In its sample, this clone was seen a few times. Its antigen is as yet unknown. The sample holds other DNA sequences that translate to the same CDR3. The sequences come from peripheral blood mononuclear cells, collected before any cancer treatment. The source is an older male donor with stage II lung adenocarcinoma. The chain has TRBV2 and TRBJ1-1; D gene ambiguous. CDR3 DNA sequence: TGTGCCAGCAGTGACCGATACACTGAAGCTTTCTTT. It is translated as CASSDRYTEAFF. Full variable domain (missing parts from reference TRBV2 and TRBJ1-1): EPEVTQTPSHQVTQMGQEVILRCVPISNHLYFYWYRQILGQKVEFLVSFYNNEISEKSEIFDDQFSVERPDGSNFTLKIRSTKLEDSAMYFCASSDRYTEAFFGQGTRLTVV.